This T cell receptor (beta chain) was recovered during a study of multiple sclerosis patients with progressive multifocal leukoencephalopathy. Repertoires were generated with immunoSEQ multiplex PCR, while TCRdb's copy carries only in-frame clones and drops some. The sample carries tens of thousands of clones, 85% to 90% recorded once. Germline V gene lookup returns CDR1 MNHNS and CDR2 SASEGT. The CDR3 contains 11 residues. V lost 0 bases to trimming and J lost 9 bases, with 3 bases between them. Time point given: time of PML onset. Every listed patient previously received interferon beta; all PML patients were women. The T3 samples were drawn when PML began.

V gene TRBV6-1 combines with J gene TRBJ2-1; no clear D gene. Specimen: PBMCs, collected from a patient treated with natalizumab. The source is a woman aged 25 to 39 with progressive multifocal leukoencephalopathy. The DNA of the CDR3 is TGTGCCAGCAGTGAAGCCCTTGAGCAGTTCTTC. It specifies CASSEALEQFF.